These 32 T cell receptor beta chains were all obtained from the same sample, sequenced in a study of T cell changes during pregnancy in multiple sclerosis. Libraries were prepared by immunoSEQ multiplex PCR; TCRdb keeps only in-frame clonotypes and omits some of them. Counted here are under 80,000 clones, over 85% occurring once; the ten biggest clones make up around 3.5%. This material consisted of peripheral blood, taken after pregnancy. These receptors were obtained from a female donor in good health, enrolled as a control in a pregnancy study.

The chain's CDR3 is CASSFDRDTEAFF. CDR3 sequence (DNA): TGTGCCAGCAGCTTCGACAGGGACACTGAAGCTTTCTTT. V usage is TRBV5-5 and J usage is TRBJ1-1, with TRBD1 identical over 7 bases. Trimming cost V 2 bases and J 3 bases; bases outside gene matches: 1. From germline, CDR1 is SGHKS and CDR2 YYEKEE (reference sequence). The CDR3 has 13 residues.

The V and J genes are TRBV7-9 and TRBJ2-7; D is unresolved. This CDR3 is built from 13 residues. The V gene's germline CDR1 is SEHNR and CDR2 FQNEAQ (reference sequence). V lost 1 base to trimming and J lost 4 bases, with 8 bases between them. The CDR3 DNA sequence: TGTGCCAGCAGCTTAGTGAGCCATTACGAGCAGTACTTC. Its protein is CASSLVSHYEQYF.

The J gene is TRBJ1-1, the V gene TRBV19; D perhaps matches TRBD1 (5 bases). Germline CDR1 is LNHDA and CDR2 is SQIVND (reference sequence). The CDR3 totals 14 residues. V lost 7 bases and J 0 bases, leaving 12 bases between the germline ends. This CDR3 is CASTVQAMNTEAFF. CDR3 nucleotide sequence: TGTGCCAGTACCGTACAGGCTATGAACACTGAAGCTTTCTTT.

CDR3 loop: CASSSTGAGRGSSYEQYF. DNA for the CDR3: TGTGCCAGCAGCTCAACAGGGGCAGGGCGGGGAAGCTCCTACGAGCAGTACTTC. V and J are TRBV13 and TRBJ2-7, with D tentatively TRBD1 (7 bases). CDR3 length: 18 amino acids. Looked up from germline, CDR1 is PRHDT and CDR2 is FYEKMQ (reference sequence). V was cut by 4 bases and J by 0 bases, with 22 bases left in between. Complete variable domain (other parts from reference TRBV13 and TRBJ2-7): AAGVIQSPRHLIKEKRETATLKCYPIPRHDTVYWYQQGPGQDPQFLISFYEKMQSDKGSIPDRFSAQQFSDYHSELNMSSLELGDSALYFCASSSTGAGRGSSYEQYFGPGTRLTVT.

The table lists this clone with a count of one. The J gene is TRBJ2-7, the V gene TRBV10-3, with D perhaps matching TRBD1 (6 bases). The ends were cut back, 4 bases at V and 1 base at J, with 8 bases in the middle. This CDR3 comprises 13 residues. The V gene's germline CDR1 is ENHRY and CDR2 SYGVKD. This CDR3 reads CAISGTGSYEQYF. The CDR3 DNA reads TGTGCCATCAGTGGCACAGGGTCCTACGAGCAGTACTTC.

The chain recombines TRBV4-1 with TRBJ2-1; 7 nucleotides match TRBD1. Losses at the gene ends were 2 bases for V and 0 bases for J; bases not matched to a gene: 10. Germline lookup yields CDR1 MGHRA and CDR2 YSYEKL. This CDR3 has 18 amino acids. The CDR3 DNA follows: TGCGCCAGCAGCCAAATAGACCTGACAGGGAACTCCTACAATGAGCAGTTCTTC. Translating it yields CASSQIDLTGNSYNEQFF.

The chain joins TRBV4-1 to TRBJ2-1; no clear D. The CDR3 covers 14 residues. Germline CDR1 MGHRA, CDR2 YSYEKL. Trimming removed 1 base at V and 5 bases at J, with 9 bases between. CDR3 protein: CASSQVAGNNEQFF. As DNA, the CDR3 is TGCGCCAGCAGCCAAGTTGCAGGAAACAATGAGCAGTTCTTC.

CDR3: CATYLTSGRSTDTQYF. CDR3 bases: TGTGCCACTTACCTTACAAGCGGGAGGAGCACAGATACGCAGTATTTT. This rearrangement joins TRBV7-2 to TRBJ2-3; 9 nucleotides match TRBD2. Germline V CDR1 and CDR2: SGHTA, FQGNSA. Unmatched junction bases numbered 11, after V lost 10 bases and J lost 0 bases. The CDR3 loop spans 16 amino acids.

This clone was detected only once. V and J are TRBV29-1 and TRBJ2-7; TRBD2 aligns across 7 bases. Germline trimming cut 4 bases from V and 2 bases from J; bases unmatched to any gene: 2. The CDR3 totals 12 residues. CDR1 and CDR2 from the germline V gene are SQVTM and ANQGSEA. Written as DNA, the CDR3 is TGCAGCGTTGTAGGGACTACCTACGAGCAGTACTTC. Translated: CSVVGTTYEQYF.

Concerning this clone itself: One junction end disagrees with the germline gene, perhaps due to a read error. This chain uses TRBV28 with TRBJ2-4; TRBD2 is a possible D gene (7 bases). Germline assignment: CDR1 MDHEN and CDR2 SYDVKM. The CDR3 consists of 13 residues. CDR3 nucleotides: TGTGCCAGCAGTTTGGGGGGGGCAGTCGTTCTGTGGTTC. This encodes CASSLGGAVVLWF.

The chain has TRBV28 and TRBJ2-7; D perhaps matches TRBD1 (5 bases). Trimming pared 5 bases from V and 3 bases from J, leaving 14 bases between. The germline gives CDR1 MDHEN, CDR2 SYDVKM. This CDR3 spans 14 amino acids. CDR3 sequence reads: CASSPPPGHYEQYF. CDR3 sequence (DNA): TGTGCCAGCAGTCCCCCCCCAGGACACTACGAGCAGTACTTC.

This chain joins TRBV6-1 and TRBJ1-3; D remains unclear. CDR3 length: 16 amino acids. CDR1 is MNHNS, CDR2 SASEGT, per germline. V lost 4 bases, J lost 2 bases, and 15 bases lay in between. The CDR3 sequence is CASSADTSGAGNTIYF. The CDR3, as DNA: TGTGCCAGCAGTGCCGACACCAGCGGAGCTGGAAACACCATATATTTT.

The V call is TRBV2, the J call TRBJ2-2, with 8 positions matching TRBD1. Germline CDR1 reads SNHLY; CDR2 reads FYNNEI. The CDR3 runs 15 residues. The ends lost 10 bases at V and 5 bases at J; junction bases unmatched: 12. CDR3 loop: CATKDRVVATGELFF. The DNA for the CDR3 is TGTGCCACCAAGGACAGGGTTGTTGCAACCGGGGAGCTGTTTTTT.

The chain couples TRBV7-9 to TRBJ1-1; 9 nucleotides align to TRBD1. This CDR3 has 13 residues. CDR1 and CDR2 from the germline V gene are SEHNR and FQNEAQ (reference sequence). V shed 8 bases, J shed 3 bases, and the junction held 4 bases outside the gene matches. As DNA, the CDR3 is TGTGCCAGCTACGACAGGGGGGACACTGAAGCTTTCTTT. It translates to CASYDRGDTEAFF.

The gene calls are TRBV18 and TRBJ2-7, with D unclear. Germline lookup yields CDR1 KGHSH and CDR2 LQKENI. V gave up 1 base and J gave up 6 bases, with 16 bases separating them. The CDR3 has 15 residues. The CDR3 coding sequence is TGTGCCAGCTCACCACAACCGAACAGCCCGTTCGAGCAGTACTTC. As protein: CASSPQPNSPFEQYF.

This clone was found once. The chain combines TRBV7-2 with TRBJ2-3; 8 bases are shared with TRBD2. With V trimmed by 1 base and J by 6 bases, 6 bases remained unmatched. Germline CDR1 is SGHTA and CDR2 is FQGNSA. CDR3 size: 15 residues. The CDR3 loop is CASSLESGGGDTQYF. The CDR3 region has the DNA TGTGCCAGCAGCTTAGAAAGCGGGGGTGGGGATACGCAGTATTTT. Supplemented by reference TRBV7-2 and TRBJ2-3, the full variable domain reads GAGVSQSPSNKVTEKGKDVELRCDPISGHTALYWYRQSLGQGLEFLIYFQGNSAPDKSGLPSDRFSAERTGGSVSTLTIQRTQQEDSAVYLCASSLESGGGDTQYFGPGTRLTVL.

CDR3 region: CASSLVRTLTSRTLDTQYF. CDR3 bases: TGCGCCAGCAGCTTGGTTCGGACACTTACTAGCCGCACATTAGATACGCAGTATTTT. J is TRBJ2-3 and V is TRBV5-1; tentatively, D is TRBD2 (6 bases). This CDR3 contains 19 residues. From germline, CDR1 is SGHRS and CDR2 YFSETQ. The V end lost 0 bases, the J end lost 5 bases, and 25 bases lay between the germline ends.

The chain uses TRBV2 and TRBJ1-2; D gene uncertain. The V gene's germline CDR1 is SNHLY and CDR2 FYNNEI. Trimming stripped 3 bases from V and 5 bases from J, with 16 bases between. The CDR3 contains 15 residues. CDR3 coding DNA: TGTGCCAGCAGTGAGCCCCTGGGCAGGTTATATGGCTACACCTTC. Amino acids: CASSEPLGRLYGYTF.

The chain employs TRBV28 and TRBJ2-1; 8 nucleotides match TRBD2. V lost 8 bases, J lost 0 bases, and 15 bases stayed unmatched. CDR3 size: 18 residues. The germline V gene has CDR1 MDHEN and CDR2 SYDVKM. As DNA, the CDR3 is TGTGCCAGCCGGGGGGGGCGGGGGGTCTACTCCTCCTACAATGAGCAGTTCTTC. Translation: CASRGGRGVYSSYNEQFF. Complete variable domain (other parts from reference TRBV28 and TRBJ2-1): DVKVTQSSRYLVKRTGEKVFLECVQDMDHENMFWYRQDPGLGLRLIYFSYDVKMKEKGDIPEGYSVSREKKERFSLILESASTNQTSMYLCASRGGRGVYSSYNEQFFGPGTRLTVL.

The chain combines TRBV27 with TRBJ2-7; D perhaps matches TRBD1 (5 bases). The CDR3 has 16 residues. The V and J ends lost 8 bases and 1 base respectively, with 21 bases between them. The V gene's germline CDR1 is MNHEY and CDR2 SMNVEV (reference sequence). CDR3 sequence (DNA): TGTGCCAGCCCCTCTATCAGGGCAGAGAGGTCCTACGAGCAGTACTTC. It yields the protein CASPSIRAERSYEQYF.

The rearrangement joins TRBV5-6 to TRBJ2-7, with D tentatively TRBD2 (6 bases). The CDR3 runs 14 residues. The germline CDR1 and CDR2 sequences are SGHDT and YYEEEE. Trimming stripped 2 bases from V and 3 bases from J, with 12 bases between. The CDR3, as DNA: TGTGCCAGCAGCTTCGACGTGGGAGGCTACGAGCAGTACTTC. Translation gives CASSFDVGGYEQYF.

V usage is TRBV2 and J usage is TRBJ1-5; the match to TRBD1 covers 8 bases. V was clipped by 5 bases and J by 7 bases; unmatched bases: 13. The germline CDR1 and CDR2 sequences are SNHLY and FYNNEI. The CDR3 sequence is 16 residues long. CDR3 residues: CASSHEQGVVRQPQHF. The CDR3 region has the DNA TGTGCCAGCAGTCACGAACAGGGGGTAGTAAGGCAGCCCCAGCATTTT.

V is TRBV19 and J is TRBJ2-2; 9 nucleotides align to TRBD1. V was clipped by 8 bases and J by 0 bases; unmatched bases: 4. CDR1 is LNHDA and CDR2 is SQIVND in the germline V gene (reference sequence). The CDR3 contains 15 residues. The CDR3 spells CASHRGPANTGELFF. Here the CDR3 DNA reads TGTGCCAGTCACAGGGGGCCGGCGAACACCGGGGAGCTGTTTTTT. Supplemented by reference TRBV19 and TRBJ2-2, the full variable domain reads DGGITQSPKYLFRKEGQNVTLSCEQNLNHDAMYWYRQDPGQGLRLIYYSQIVNDFQKGDIAEGYSVSREKKESFPLTVTSAQKNPTAFYLCASHRGPANTGELFFGEGSRLTVL.

The V and J genes are TRBV5-1 and TRBJ2-7, with D tentatively TRBD2 (5 bases). The CDR3 is 15 residues long. Trimming removed 2 bases from V and 6 bases from J, with 18 bases in between. Germline CDR1 SGHRS, CDR2 YFSETQ. Here the CDR3 DNA reads TGCGCCAGCAGCTTCGAAGGACGGAGGAATACCGAGCAGTACTTC. Amino acids: CASSFEGRRNTEQYF.

The chain combines TRBV6-1 with TRBJ2-7, with TRBD2 as a possible D gene (5 bases). V lost 4 bases and J 0 bases, leaving 7 bases between the germline ends. Germline V gene lookup returns CDR1 MNHNS and CDR2 SASEGT. This CDR3 has 13 amino acids. For the CDR3, the DNA is TGTGCCAGCAGTGTTCGGGACTCCTACGAGCAGTACTTC. This codes for CASSVRDSYEQYF.

The chain carries TRBV5-5 and TRBJ2-3, with 8 positions matching TRBD2. CDR3 length: 16 amino acids. V was pared by 2 bases and J by 6 bases, with 11 bases of the junction left unmatched. Germline V gene data show CDR1 as SGHKS and CDR2 as YYEKEE (reference sequence). CDR3 in amino acids: CASSLSLGGGQDTQYF. For the CDR3, the DNA is TGTGCCAGCAGCTTAAGCCTCGGGGGGGGGCAGGATACGCAGTATTTT.

The CDR3 sequence is CASSSGQGATRSYNSPLHF. The CDR3, as DNA: TGTGCCAGCAGCTCGGGACAGGGGGCGACGAGGTCTTATAATTCACCCCTCCACTTT. This chain uses TRBV28 with TRBJ1-6; 12 bases are a match to TRBD1. The J segment lost 4 bases and the V segment lost 6 bases, leaving 13 bases of the junction unmatched. The germline V gene has CDR1 MDHEN and CDR2 SYDVKM. The CDR3 contains 19 residues.

This clone came up once. The genes are TRBV14 and TRBJ1-1, with 8 bases fitting TRBD1. This CDR3 is 16 amino acids long. The germline CDR1 and CDR2 sequences are SGHDN and FVKESK. Unmatched junction bases numbered 4, after V lost 0 bases and J lost 1 base. CDR3 in amino acids: CASSQDPGGWNTEAFF. CDR3 DNA sequence: TGTGCCAGCAGCCAAGATCCAGGGGGCTGGAACACTGAAGCTTTCTTT. Supplemented by reference TRBV14 and TRBJ1-1, the full variable domain reads EAGVTQFPSHSVIEKGQTVTLRCDPISGHDNLYWYRRVMGKEIKFLLHFVKESKQDESGMPNNRFLAERTGGTYSTLKVQPAELEDSGVYFCASSQDPGGWNTEAFFGQGTRLTVV.

The rearrangement links TRBV5-6 to TRBJ2-1; D not certain. Germline V gene lookup returns CDR1 SGHDT and CDR2 YYEEEE. The length of the CDR3 is 13 residues. V dropped 1 base and J dropped 7 bases, with 9 bases sitting between them. The CDR3 DNA is TGTGCCAGCAGCTTGTACTACCAGAATGAGCAGTTCTTC. Protein: CASSLYYQNEQFF.

The chain combines TRBV15 with TRBJ1-2; 7 nucleotides agree with TRBD1. With V trimmed by 5 bases and J by 4 bases, 7 bases remained unmatched. The germline V gene has CDR1 LNHNV and CDR2 YYDKDF (reference sequence). This CDR3 comprises 14 residues. The CDR3 here is CATSEYRGSYGYTF. The CDR3 region has the DNA TGTGCCACCAGCGAATACAGGGGTAGCTATGGCTACACCTTC.

The table lists this clone with a count of one. This rearrangement joins TRBV20-1 to TRBJ2-7, with D possibly TRBD2 on 6 matching bases. Germline V gene data show CDR1 as DFQATT and CDR2 as SNEGSKA (reference sequence). This CDR3 is built from 11 residues. This CDR3 reads CRAEGTYEQYF. The CDR3 coding sequence is TGCAGGGCGGAGGGTACCTACGAGCAGTACTTC.

The chain couples TRBV9 to TRBJ2-7; D remains ambiguous. The germline gives CDR1 SGDLS, CDR2 YYNGEE. This CDR3 is built from 14 residues. The V gene lost 0 bases and the J gene lost 2 bases, with 9 bases spanning the gap. This chain's CDR3 is CASSVESHTYEQYF. CDR3 DNA: TGTGCCAGCAGCGTAGAGTCACACACCTACGAGCAGTACTTC.